This entry lists 5 T cell receptor beta chains sequenced from one sample in a study of control samples from healthy donors and cancer patients. Assay: immunoSEQ multiplex PCR; the TCRdb copy retains only in-frame clones and omits some. This sample has about 130,000 clones, with approximately 89% found just once. The sequenced material came from blood. These receptors all come from a man aged 18 to 29 in good health.

This clone was counted once. V gene TRBV5-1 combines with J gene TRBJ2-6; D unresolved. V gave up 5 bases and J gave up 0 bases, with 6 bases separating them. Germline loops: CDR1 SGHRS, CDR2 YFSETQ. The CDR3 extends over 14 amino acids. The CDR3, as DNA: TGCGCCAGCAGGTGGGGCTCTGGGGCCAACGTCCTGACTTTC. Translation: CASRWGSGANVLTF.

The chain uses TRBV4-1 and TRBJ2-7; TRBD1 aligns across 7 bases. The CDR3 loop spans 18 amino acids. CDR1 is MGHRA, CDR2 YSYEKL, per germline. V lost 3 bases and J lost 0; bases outside the gene matches: 14. The CDR3 is CASSQTDPTGASSYEQYF. For the CDR3, the DNA is TGCGCCAGCAGCCAGACCGACCCAACAGGGGCCAGCTCCTACGAGCAGTACTTC.

The chain has TRBV30 and TRBJ1-6; 7 bases are a match to TRBD1. With V trimmed by 5 bases and J by 5 bases, 15 bases remained unmatched. The CDR3 spans 17 residues. Per the germline V gene, CDR1 is GTSNPN and CDR2 is SVGIG (reference sequence). CDR3 in DNA: TGTGCCTGGGACTCGATCCCTAGACAGGGTAATAATTCACCCCTCCACTTT. It specifies CAWDSIPRQGNNSPLHF.

V gene TRBV7-3 combines with J gene TRBJ2-3; 7 nucleotides align to TRBD2. Trimming cost V 1 base and J 0 bases; bases outside gene matches: 1. The CDR3 is 15 residues long. Germline V gene lookup returns CDR1 SGHTA and CDR2 FQGTGA. The CDR3 loop reads CASSLMGGSTDTQYF. The CDR3 nucleotides read TGTGCCAGCAGCTTAATGGGGGGGAGCACAGATACGCAGTATTTT.

V usage is TRBV6-4 and J usage is TRBJ2-3, with TRBD2 matching over 12 bases. V shed 2 bases, J shed 7 bases, and the junction held 10 bases outside the gene matches. Germline CDR1 MRHNA, CDR2 SNTAGT. The CDR3 is made up of 17 amino acids. The CDR3 DNA is TGTGCCAGCAGTGACCGGTCTAGCGGGGGGGATGTAAATACGCAGTATTTT. This sequence encodes CASSDRSSGGDVNTQYF.